The 26 T cell receptor beta chains below were found in one sample sequenced in a study of cytomegalovirus exposure and HLA in healthy donors. This PCR relied on a set of 60 Vbeta primers and 13 Jbeta primers. The data were produced by immunoSEQ multiplex PCR, yet TCRdb's version contains in-frame clones alone and is incomplete. The table has more than 65,000 clones, 79% seen once. The sample was PBMCs. These receptors were taken from a woman aged 40 to 50 in good health and CMV-seropositive.

The rearrangement joins TRBV5-1 to TRBJ1-6, with 7 bases lining up with TRBD1. CDR1 and CDR2 (germline): SGHRS, YFSETQ. J gave up 5 bases and V 5 bases, and 7 bases lay outside the gene matches. CDR3 length: 15 residues. The CDR3 reads CASSQGTADNSPLHF. CDR3 sequence (DNA): TGCGCCAGCAGTCAAGGGACAGCGGATAATTCACCCCTCCACTTT. Combining the CDR3 with reference TRBV5-1 and TRBJ1-6 gives the whole variable domain KAGVTQTPRYLIKTRGQQVTLSCSPISGHRSVSWYQQTPGQGLQFLFEYFSETQRNKGNFPGRFSGRQFSNSRSEMNVSTLELGDSALYLCASSQGTADNSPLHFGNGTRLTVT.

This chain uses TRBV2 with TRBJ2-7; D uncertain. V shed 1 base and J shed 2 bases, with 6 bases lying between them. The CDR3 has 13 amino acids. Per germline, CDR1 SNHLY and CDR2 FYNNEI. The CDR3 bases are TGTGCCAGCAGTGAAGGCAGGACCTACGAGCAGTACTTC. It encodes CASSEGRTYEQYF.

This clone was observed a few times. This chain connects TRBV15 to TRBJ2-1; TRBD2 aligns across 9 bases. The germline gives CDR1 LNHNV, CDR2 YYDKDF (reference sequence). V was clipped by 3 bases and J by 8 bases; unmatched bases: 14. CDR3 size: 17 residues. The DNA of the CDR3 is TGTGCCACCAGCAGGGCTCGAGGTAGCGGGAGAGGGGATGAGCAGTTCTTC. Translation gives CATSRARGSGRGDEQFF.

This chain joins TRBV14 and TRBJ1-1, with D uncertain. V was shortened by 1 base and J by 5 bases, with 8 bases between the two germline ends. The CDR3 runs to 13 residues. CDR1 is SGHDN, CDR2 FVKESK, per germline. CDR3 region: CASSQGIVTEAFF. DNA of the CDR3: TGTGCCAGCAGCCAAGGTATAGTTACTGAAGCTTTCTTT.

Points on this clone: The identical CDR3 is also encoded by other nucleotide sequences in the sample. The V call is TRBV5-4, the J call TRBJ2-3; 7 nucleotides line up with TRBD2. CDR1 is SGHNT, CDR2 YYREEE, per germline (reference sequence). CDR3 length: 15 amino acids. After removal of 0 bases from V and 0 bases from J, the junction contained 1 base not matched to a gene. CDR3 sequence: CASSLGGGSTDTQYF. In DNA form, the CDR3 reads TGTGCCAGCAGCTTGGGCGGGGGAAGCACAGATACGCAGTATTTT.

The chain employs TRBV5-4 and TRBJ2-7, with 9 nucleotides matching TRBD1. J was trimmed by 6 bases and V by 4 bases; bases with no gene match: 8. The CDR3 loop spans 14 amino acids. The germline V gene has CDR1 SGHNT and CDR2 YYREEE (reference sequence). Here the CDR3 reads CASSAGTGRFEQYF. The CDR3 nucleotides read TGTGCCAGCAGCGCCGGGACAGGGCGTTTCGAGCAGTACTTC. Together with reference TRBV5-4 and TRBJ2-7, the CDR3 gives the full variable domain: ETGVTQSPTHLIKTRGQQVTLRCSSQSGHNTVSWYQQALGQGPQFIFQYYREEENGRGNFPPRFSGLQFPNYSSELNVNALELDDSALYLCASSAGTGRFEQYFGPGTRLTVT.

The rearrangement links TRBV4-1 to TRBJ1-1; 8 bases line up with TRBD1. V lost 4 bases, J lost 5 bases, and 12 bases stayed unmatched. CDR3 size: 16 residues. Germline CDR1 is MGHRA and CDR2 is YSYEKL. The CDR3 DNA is TGCGCCAGCAGCCCAACCCCCGGACAGGGAGGGACTGAAGCTTTCTTT. It yields the protein CASSPTPGQGGTEAFF.

This clone was detected only once. This rearrangement joins TRBV5-1 to TRBJ2-2, with 9 positions matching TRBD1. V lost 2 bases and J lost 4; bases outside the gene matches: 6. Germline CDR1 is SGHRS and CDR2 is YFSETQ. The CDR3 extends over 16 amino acids. This chain's CDR3 is CASSFTGTGTTGELFF. CDR3 DNA sequence: TGCGCCAGCAGCTTCACCGGGACAGGGACCACCGGGGAGCTGTTTTTT.

This chain connects TRBV9 to TRBJ2-7, with 9 nucleotides matching TRBD1. From germline, CDR1 is SGDLS and CDR2 YYNGEE. CDR3 length: 14 residues. Unmatched junction bases numbered 3, after V lost 4 bases and J lost 1 base. The CDR3 nucleotides read TGTGCCAGCAGCAGGACAGGGGCGTCCTACGAGCAGTACTTC. As protein: CASSRTGASYEQYF.

This chain links TRBV9 with TRBJ1-2; D not certain. The CDR3 spans 13 residues. V lost 0 bases, J lost 7 bases, and 10 bases lay in between. The V gene's germline CDR1 is SGDLS and CDR2 YYNGEE. CDR3 DNA sequence: TGTGCCAGCAGCGTAGTGGCGGGGTTTGGCTACACCTTC. Translating gives CASSVVAGFGYTF.

The gene calls are TRBV30 and TRBJ1-5; D unclear. Germline V gives CDR1 GTSNPN, CDR2 SVGIG (reference sequence). Trimming cost V 2 bases and J 9 bases, with 14 bases left between them. This CDR3 is built from 13 residues. CDR3 amino acids: CAWSLTPAGPQHF. The DNA for the CDR3 is TGTGCCTGGAGTTTGACGCCCGCAGGGCCCCAGCATTTT.

The V and J genes are TRBV7-9 and TRBJ1-1; D is perhaps TRBD1 (5 bases). The CDR3 contains 14 residues. Germline CDR1 reads SEHNR; CDR2 reads FQNEAQ (reference sequence). Deletions cut 1 base from V and 9 bases from J, with 15 bases between. CDR3 region: CASSLDQGLDQAFF. The CDR3 coding sequence is TGTGCCAGCAGCTTAGATCAGGGTCTGGATCAAGCTTTCTTT.

The sample holds one count of this clone. V usage is TRBV6-1 and J usage is TRBJ1-2; D unclear. Germline V gene lookup returns CDR1 MNHNS and CDR2 SASEGT. V lost 4 bases and J 1 base, leaving 13 bases between the germline ends. This CDR3 has 15 residues. The CDR3 reads CASSAAGSFNYGYTF. The DNA for the CDR3 is TGTGCCAGCAGTGCGGCAGGCTCCTTTAACTATGGCTACACCTTC.

The rearrangement links TRBV29-1 to TRBJ2-1; possibly TRBD1 for D (6 bases). The CDR3 loop spans 13 amino acids. Germline CDR1 and CDR2: SQVTM and ANQGSEA. Trimming left V 6 bases short and J 1 base short, with 10 bases between. CDR3: CSVWTVSYNEQFF. The CDR3 DNA reads as TGCAGCGTCTGGACAGTTTCCTACAATGAGCAGTTCTTC.

V is TRBV5-6 and J is TRBJ1-5; no firm D call. This CDR3 comprises 15 residues. Trimming shortened V by 4 bases and J by 6 bases, and 17 bases separated the two germline ends. Looked up from germline, CDR1 is SGHDT and CDR2 is YYEEEE. This CDR3 reads CASSLRAGEGQPQHF. Written as DNA, the CDR3 is TGTGCCAGCAGCCTCCGAGCCGGGGAAGGTCAGCCCCAGCATTTT. The full variable domain, rest sourced from reference TRBV5-6 and TRBJ1-5, is DAGVTQSPTHLIKTRGQQVTLRCSPKSGHDTVSWYQQALGQGPQFIFQYYEEEERQRGNFPDRFSGHQFPNYSSELNVNALLLGDSALYLCASSLRAGEGQPQHFGDGTRLSIL.

The chain is built from TRBV5-1 and TRBJ1-3; D is possibly TRBD1 (6 bases). The length of the CDR3 is 14 residues. CDR1 SGHRS and CDR2 YFSETQ come from the germline V gene. Trimming removed 7 bases at V and 0 bases at J, with 11 bases between. The CDR3 region is CASRQAYSGNTIYF. In DNA, the CDR3 is TGCGCCAGCCGACAGGCCTACTCTGGAAACACCATATATTTT.

The gene calls are TRBV5-7 and TRBJ2-6; 14 bases are shared with TRBD2. TRBV5-7 is flagged as an ORF with uncertain function. The CDR3 is 19 residues long. V lost 4 bases, J lost 4 bases, and 10 bases stayed unmatched. The CDR3 DNA sequence: TGTGCCAGCAGCCACCCGGGACTAGCGGGGGCCGCAGGGGCCAACGTCCTGACTTTC. This encodes CASSHPGLAGAAGANVLTF.

The rearrangement uses TRBV5-6 and TRBJ2-6; D call uncertain. Germline V gene data show CDR1 as SGHDT and CDR2 as YYEEEE. This CDR3 spans 15 amino acids. Trimming left V 1 base short and J 2 bases short, with 7 bases between. CDR3 region: CASSLYTAGANVLTF. The DNA of the CDR3 is TGTGCCAGCAGCTTGTATACAGCTGGGGCCAACGTCCTGACTTTC.

The chain couples TRBV11-1 to TRBJ2-5; TRBD1 matches 8 bases. CDR1 SGHAT and CDR2 FQDESV come from the germline V gene (reference sequence). This CDR3 comprises 17 residues. The V segment lost 2 bases and the J segment 6 bases; nucleotides outside the gene matches: 14. The CDR3 here is CASSLMNRAGGKQTQYF. The CDR3 DNA reads as TGTGCCAGCAGCTTAATGAACAGGGCAGGGGGCAAGCAGACCCAGTACTTC.

This clone came up a few times. The chain employs TRBV7-9 and TRBJ2-7; 9 positions agree with TRBD1. V lost 4 bases, J lost 11 bases, and 12 bases stayed unmatched. The CDR3 totals 14 residues. CDR1 is SEHNR and CDR2 is FQNEAQ in the germline V gene (reference sequence). CDR3 sequence reads: CASSSHWSTGGKYF. CDR3 nucleotide sequence: TGTGCCAGCAGCTCCCATTGGTCAACAGGGGGCAAGTACTTC.

The rearrangement links TRBV5-6 to TRBJ2-2; 11 nucleotides line up with TRBD2. Germline V gives CDR1 SGHDT, CDR2 YYEEEE. Trimming took 5 bases from V and 6 from J; bases not matched to a gene: 3. The CDR3 sequence is 14 residues long. The DNA for the CDR3 is TGTGCCAGCAGTAGCGGGAGGGTAGCCGGGGAGCTGTTTTTT. Its translation is CASSSGRVAGELFF.

The chain is built from TRBV11-2 and TRBJ2-7; a possible D gene is TRBD2 (5 bases). Trimming took off 0 bases at V and 6 bases at J, with 9 bases between the two ends. The CDR3 runs to 13 residues. CDR1 is SGHAT and CDR2 is FQNNGV in the germline V gene. CDR3 sequence (DNA): TGTGCCAGCAGCTTAGAGAGGGTGAGCGAGCAGTACTTC. Translating it yields CASSLERVSEQYF.

The rearrangement uses TRBV5-1 and TRBJ2-1; the D gene is possibly TRBD2 (6 bases). With 2 bases removed from V and 5 bases from J, the gap between germline ends came to 11 bases. Looked up from germline, CDR1 is SGHRS and CDR2 is YFSETQ. The CDR3 is made up of 14 amino acids. CDR3 amino acids: CASSFGGENNEQFF. The CDR3 bases are TGCGCCAGCAGCTTTGGAGGGGAGAACAATGAGCAGTTCTTC.

In DNA form, the CDR3 reads TGCGCCAGCAGTGACAATCGGTCACTCGGGGAACAGCGCTCTGGAAACACCATATATTTT. It encodes CASSDNRSLGEQRSGNTIYF. The chain links TRBV10-1 to TRBJ1-3; D is unresolved. Trimming stripped 3 bases from V and 0 bases from J, with 24 bases between. The length of the CDR3 is 20 residues. Germline-derived CDR1 and CDR2 are WNHNN and SYGVQD (reference sequence).

As regards this clone: Relative to the germline gene, one junction end is altered; a read error may explain this. V gene TRBV9 combines with J gene TRBJ2-1; 8 bases agree with TRBD1. CDR1 SGDLS and CDR2 YYNGEE come from the germline V gene. There are 14 residues in the CDR3. CDR3 protein: CASSVGLGDRKKLF. The CDR3 coding sequence is TGTGCCAGCAGCGTGGGATTGGGGGACAGGAAAAAGCTCTTC.

The chain carries TRBV5-6 and TRBJ1-3; TRBD1 is a possible D gene (5 bases). This CDR3 has 17 residues. Trimming removed 1 base at V and 2 bases at J, with 16 bases between. Germline CDR1 reads SGHDT; CDR2 reads YYEEEE. The CDR3 spells CASSLLPRVSTGNTIYF. The CDR3 nucleotides read TGTGCCAGCAGCTTGCTTCCCAGGGTTTCAACTGGAAACACCATATATTTT. Variable domain in full (rest from reference TRBV5-6 and TRBJ1-3): DAGVTQSPTHLIKTRGQQVTLRCSPKSGHDTVSWYQQALGQGPQFIFQYYEEEERQRGNFPDRFSGHQFPNYSSELNVNALLLGDSALYLCASSLLPRVSTGNTIYFGEGSWLTVV.